Detailed here is one T cell receptor (beta chain). Germline CDR1 SGHRS, CDR2 YFSETQ. The trim removed 2 bases at V and 0 bases at J, leaving 2 bases unmatched. This CDR3 is 14 amino acids long. The sample belongs to a study of cytomegalovirus exposure and HLA in healthy donors. PCR amplification relied on 60 Vbeta primers (plus 13 Jbeta primers). The table came from immunoSEQ multiplex PCR; TCRdb's copy has only in-frame clones and leaves some out. This sample has tens of thousands of clones, with about 66% found just once. The chain employs TRBV5-1 and TRBJ2-7, with TRBD1 matching 7 bases. The source material was PBMCs. The receptor was derived from a boy aged 5 to 17 in good health and CMV-seropositive. As DNA, the CDR3 is TGCGCCAGCAGCTTTGGGACAGCCTCCTACGAGCAGTACTTC. This encodes CASSFGTASYEQYF.